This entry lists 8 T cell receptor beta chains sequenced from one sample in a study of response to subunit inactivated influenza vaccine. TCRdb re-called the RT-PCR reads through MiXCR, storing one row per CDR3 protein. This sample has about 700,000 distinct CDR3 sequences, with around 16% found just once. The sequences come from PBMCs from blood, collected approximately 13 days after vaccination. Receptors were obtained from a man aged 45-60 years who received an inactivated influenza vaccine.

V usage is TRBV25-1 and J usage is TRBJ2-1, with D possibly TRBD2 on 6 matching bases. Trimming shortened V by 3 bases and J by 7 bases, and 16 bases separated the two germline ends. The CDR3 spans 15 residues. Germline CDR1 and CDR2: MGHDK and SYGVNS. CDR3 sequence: CASSDLDGRVNEQFF. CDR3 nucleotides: TGTGCCAGCAGTGATCTTGACGGGAGAGTAAATGAGCAGTTCTTC.

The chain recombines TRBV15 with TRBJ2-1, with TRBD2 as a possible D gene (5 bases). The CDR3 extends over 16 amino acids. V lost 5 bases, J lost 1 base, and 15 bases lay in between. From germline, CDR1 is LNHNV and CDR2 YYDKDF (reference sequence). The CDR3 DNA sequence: TGTGCCACCAGCGATTCTCCCTCGGGGTCCTACAATGAGCAGTTCTTC. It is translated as CATSDSPSGSYNEQFF. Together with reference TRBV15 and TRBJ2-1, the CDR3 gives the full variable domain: DAMVIQNPRYQVTQFGKPVTLSCSQTLNHNVMYWYQQKSSQAPKLLFHYYDKDFNNEADTPDNFQSRRPNTSFCFLDIRSPGLGDTAMYLCATSDSPSGSYNEQFFGPGTRLTVL.

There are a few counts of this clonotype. CDR3 DNA sequence: TGTGCCAGCTCACCACTCGCTCATCGGCAATACAATGAGCAGTTCTTC. Its translation is CASSPLAHRQYNEQFF. V gene TRBV18 combines with J gene TRBJ2-1; D call uncertain. The germline CDR1 and CDR2 sequences are KGHSH and LQKENI. The CDR3 covers 16 residues. Trimming stripped 1 base from V and 4 bases from J, with 14 bases between.

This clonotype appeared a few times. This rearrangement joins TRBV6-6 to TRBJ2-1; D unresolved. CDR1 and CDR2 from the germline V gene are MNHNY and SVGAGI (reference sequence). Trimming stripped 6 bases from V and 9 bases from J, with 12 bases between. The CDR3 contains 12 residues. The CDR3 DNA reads TGTGCCAGCAGCCCCGCGGCCACTGAGCAGTTCTTC. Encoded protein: CASSPAATEQFF.

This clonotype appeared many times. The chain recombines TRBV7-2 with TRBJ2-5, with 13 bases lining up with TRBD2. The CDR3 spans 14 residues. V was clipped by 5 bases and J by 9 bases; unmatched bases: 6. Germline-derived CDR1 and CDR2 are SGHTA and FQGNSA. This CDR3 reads CASSPGLAGEAQYF. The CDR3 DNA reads TGTGCCAGCAGCCCCGGACTAGCGGGGGAGGCCCAGTACTTC.

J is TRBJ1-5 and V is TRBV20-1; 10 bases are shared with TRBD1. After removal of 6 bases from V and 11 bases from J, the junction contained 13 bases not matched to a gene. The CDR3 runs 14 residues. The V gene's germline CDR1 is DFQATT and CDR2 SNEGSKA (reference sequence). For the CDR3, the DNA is TGCAGTGCCAACCCGGACAGGGGGAGAACGGCCCAGCATTTT. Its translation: CSANPDRGRTAQHF.

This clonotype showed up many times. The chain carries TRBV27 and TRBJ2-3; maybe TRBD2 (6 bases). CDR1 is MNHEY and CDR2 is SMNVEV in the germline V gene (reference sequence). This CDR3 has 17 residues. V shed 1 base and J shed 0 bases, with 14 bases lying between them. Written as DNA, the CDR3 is TGTGCCAGCAGTTTATTGGGAGCGGGCACTAGCACAGATACGCAGTATTTT. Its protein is CASSLLGAGTSTDTQYF.

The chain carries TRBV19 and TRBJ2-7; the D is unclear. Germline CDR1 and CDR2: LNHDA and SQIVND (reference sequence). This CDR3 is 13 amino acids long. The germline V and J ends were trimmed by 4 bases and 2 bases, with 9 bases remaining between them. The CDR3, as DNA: TGTGCCAGTAGTACCGGCAGAGCCTACGAGCAGTACTTC. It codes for CASSTGRAYEQYF.